This T cell receptor beta chain was identified in a study of cytomegalovirus exposure and HLA in healthy donors. General study findings and limits: Many donors carried some public TCRs, although rarity characterized most TCR sequences. CMV serostatus was the sole immune exposure information available.

The donors, nominally healthy at sampling, likely had unrecorded immune exposures. CDR3 size: 13 residues. CDR1 is SQVTM, CDR2 ANQGSEA, per germline. V shed 6 bases and J 3 bases; nucleotides not matched to a gene: 5. Comments on this clone: The antigen is undetermined.

PCR was performed using 60 Vbeta and 13 Jbeta primers. TCRdb keeps only in-frame clones here, not all; method: immunoSEQ multiplex PCR. The sample consists of under 200,000 clones, more than 80% of them appearing once. Sequenced: PBMCs. The clonotype was recovered from a woman between 45 and 60 years old in good health and CMV-seropositive. V usage is TRBV29-1 and J usage is TRBJ2-3; 8 positions match TRBD2. The DNA for the CDR3 is TGCAGCGTCACCGGGGGGGGGACAGATACGCAGTATTTT. Translated: CSVTGGGTDTQYF.